Below are 18 T cell receptor beta chains sequenced from a single sample in a study of shared clonotypes between healthy human individuals. Here immunoSEQ multiplex PCR was the method, and the copy in TCRdb shows in-frame clones only, minus some. The data show more than 2 million clones, approximately 94% seen once. Material for sequencing was naive CD4+ T cells sorted from blood. Subset noted: CD45RA+ positively selected. These receptors were taken from a man between 18 and 29 years old in good health.

The genes are TRBV19 and TRBJ2-7; D is possibly TRBD2 (6 bases). Per the germline V gene, CDR1 is LNHDA and CDR2 is SQIVND (reference sequence). The CDR3 extends over 14 amino acids. V was pared by 5 bases and J by 6 bases, with 17 bases between. The chain's CDR3 is CASSSRDLLSEQYF. In nucleotides, the CDR3 is TGTGCCAGTAGTTCCCGGGACTTGCTTTCCGAGCAGTACTTC.

The chain links TRBV2 to TRBJ2-2; D ambiguous. The V and J ends lost 5 bases and 13 bases respectively, with 14 bases between them. The CDR3 covers 12 residues. CDR1 is SNHLY and CDR2 is FYNNEI in the germline V gene. The CDR3 region is CASSNLGRRLFF. Here the CDR3 DNA reads TGTGCCAGCAGTAATTTGGGAAGAAGGCTGTTTTTT.

Points on this clone: Other DNA sequences in the sample encode the same CDR3. The genes are TRBV18 and TRBJ1-2; D is possibly TRBD1 (6 bases). The CDR3 contains 13 residues. Germline CDR1 KGHSH, CDR2 LQKENI. Between the trimmed V and J ends, which lost 3 bases and 4 bases, there was a span of 9 bases. CDR3 nucleotides: TGTGCCAGCTCACCGGACAGCAGCTATGGCTACACCTTC. It codes for CASSPDSSYGYTF.

The chain links TRBV5-1 to TRBJ2-1; a weak D match, TRBD1 (6 bases). This CDR3 region has 15 residues. Trimming left V 7 bases short and J 4 bases short, with 18 bases between. Germline-derived CDR1 and CDR2 are SGHRS and YFSETQ. The CDR3 DNA reads as TGCGCCAGCGCCCTTACGTCAGGGGTATACAATGAGCAGTTCTTC. Amino acid sequence: CASALTSGVYNEQFF.

The sample holds one count of this clone. V and J are TRBV6-5 and TRBJ2-7, with D perhaps matching TRBD1 (6 bases). CDR1 is MNHEY, CDR2 SVGAGI, per germline. This CDR3 contains 15 residues. Trimming removed 7 bases from V and 2 bases from J, with 18 bases in between. DNA of the CDR3: TGTGCCAGCAAACTTTACCGGGACACAACCTACGAGCAGTACTTC. Encoded protein: CASKLYRDTTYEQYF.

J is TRBJ2-2 and V is TRBV4-1, with 9 nucleotides matching TRBD2. Germline CDR1 is MGHRA and CDR2 is YSYEKL. The ends lost 0 bases at V and 5 bases at J; junction bases unmatched: 7. The CDR3 is made up of 17 amino acids. The CDR3 DNA reads TGCGCCAGCAGCCAAGATGGCGGGAGGGTAGGGACCGGGGAGCTGTTTTTT. Protein product: CASSQDGGRVGTGELFF.

This chain connects TRBV7-9 to TRBJ1-5, with 7 bases identical to TRBD1. CDR3 length: 16 amino acids. Germline CDR1 is SEHNR and CDR2 is FQNEAQ (reference sequence). J gave up 2 bases and V 0 bases, and 4 bases lay outside the gene matches. The CDR3 DNA reads as TGTGCCAGCAGCTTAGCAGGGGGCTCGGGCAATCAGCCCCAGCATTTT. Translated, it gives CASSLAGGSGNQPQHF.

The J gene is TRBJ2-2, the V gene TRBV29-1; D may correspond to TRBD1 or TRBD2 (5 bases each). Per germline, CDR1 SQVTM and CDR2 ANQGSEA. The CDR3 totals 14 residues. V was pared by 7 bases and J by 0 bases, with 12 bases between. The CDR3, as DNA: TGCAGCGCTGGAGGACAAACGAACACCGGGGAGCTGTTTTTT. Translation gives CSAGGQTNTGELFF.

V is TRBV7-2 and J is TRBJ2-3; D unresolved. The CDR3 spans 13 residues. Germline V gene lookup returns CDR1 SGHTA and CDR2 FQGNSA. V dropped 1 base and J dropped 5 bases, with 7 bases sitting between them. In DNA, the CDR3 is TGTGCCAGCAGCTTAGGATTGGTAGATACGCAGTATTTT. It yields the protein CASSLGLVDTQYF.

The rearrangement uses TRBV5-1 and TRBJ2-6, with 8 bases fitting TRBD1. Losses at the gene ends were 0 bases for V and 1 base for J; bases not matched to a gene: 9. This CDR3 is built from 19 residues. The V gene's germline CDR1 is SGHRS and CDR2 YFSETQ. Here the CDR3 DNA reads TGCGCCAGCAGCTTGGACGGGACAGGCTCGTTTTCTGGGGCCAACGTCCTGACTTTC. This codes for CASSLDGTGSFSGANVLTF. The complete variable domain, with remaining parts taken from reference TRBV5-1 and TRBJ2-6, reads KAGVTQTPRYLIKTRGQQVTLSCSPISGHRSVSWYQQTPGQGLQFLFEYFSETQRNKGNFPGRFSGRQFSNSRSEMNVSTLELGDSALYLCASSLDGTGSFSGANVLTFGAGSRLTVL.

The chain links TRBV12-5 to TRBJ1-1; D is uncertain. V lost 1 base, J lost 7 bases, and 10 bases lay in between. The germline gives CDR1 LGHNT, CDR2 FRNRAP. CDR3 length: 13 amino acids. CDR3 nucleotide sequence: TGTGCTAGTGGTTTGGCGACCTTTGGTGAAGCTTTCTTT. It specifies CASGLATFGEAFF.

The V and J genes are TRBV27 and TRBJ2-7; a weak D match, TRBD2 (5 bases). The CDR3 runs 14 residues. CDR1 is MNHEY and CDR2 is SMNVEV in the germline V gene (reference sequence). The V end was cut by 4 bases, the J end by 2 bases, with 12 bases between. The CDR3 loop reads CASSSSGVAYEQYF. Written as DNA, the CDR3 is TGTGCCAGCAGTTCCTCCGGGGTCGCCTACGAGCAGTACTTC.

The CDR3 sequence is CASSLRGRGYGYTF. The DNA for the CDR3 is TGTGCCAGCAGCCTCAGGGGGCGCGGCTATGGCTACACCTTC. The chain has TRBV27 and TRBJ1-2, with TRBD1 matching 8 bases. In germline, CDR1 is MNHEY, CDR2 SMNVEV (reference sequence). The CDR3 loop spans 14 amino acids. Losses at the gene ends were 6 bases for V and 4 bases for J; bases not matched to a gene: 7.

The chain is built from TRBV5-4 and TRBJ2-5; D uncertain. Trimming pared 0 bases from V and 3 bases from J, leaving 6 bases between. The CDR3 spans 13 residues. From germline, CDR1 is SGHNT and CDR2 YYREEE (reference sequence). The CDR3 DNA follows: TGTGCCAGCAGCTTGGAGACCAAAGAGACCCAGTACTTC. Translating gives CASSLETKETQYF.

The rearrangement uses TRBV18 and TRBJ1-1, with 7 nucleotides matching TRBD1. CDR3 length equals 15 residues. Germline V gives CDR1 KGHSH, CDR2 LQKENI. The V and J ends lost 3 bases and 2 bases, in that order; junction bases with no gene match: 6. The CDR3 DNA sequence: TGTGCCAGCTCACCTTCCGGGACAGATAACACTGAAGCTTTCTTT. Amino acid sequence: CASSPSGTDNTEAFF.

This clone was observed once. Other DNA sequences within the sample encode an identical CDR3. This sequence joins TRBV5-1 and TRBJ2-2; D call uncertain. Germline V gives CDR1 SGHRS, CDR2 YFSETQ. This CDR3 has 16 residues. V lost 0 bases, J lost 0 bases, and 9 bases lay in between. CDR3 in amino acids: CASSLAQPANTGELFF. The CDR3, as DNA: TGCGCCAGCAGCTTGGCGCAGCCGGCGAACACCGGGGAGCTGTTTTTT.

This sequence joins TRBV6-5 and TRBJ2-7; D possibly uses TRBD1 or TRBD2 (5 bases each). Trimming took 2 bases from V and 3 from J, leaving 11 bases between them. This CDR3 is 14 amino acids long. Germline V gene data show CDR1 as MNHEY and CDR2 as SVGAGI. The CDR3 bases are TGTGCCAGCAGTTACAGGGACCTTAACTACGAGCAGTACTTC. Translation: CASSYRDLNYEQYF.

The chain employs TRBV6-4 and TRBJ2-1, with TRBD2 identical over 11 bases. Germline V lookup: CDR1 MRHNA, CDR2 SNTAGT. The junction had 5 bases not matched to a gene; V was cut back by 6 bases and J by 1 base. The CDR3 spans 16 residues. The CDR3 DNA is TGTGCCAGCAGCCCAGGGACTAGCGGTTCCTACAATGAGCAGTTCTTC. Translated, it gives CASSPGTSGSYNEQFF.